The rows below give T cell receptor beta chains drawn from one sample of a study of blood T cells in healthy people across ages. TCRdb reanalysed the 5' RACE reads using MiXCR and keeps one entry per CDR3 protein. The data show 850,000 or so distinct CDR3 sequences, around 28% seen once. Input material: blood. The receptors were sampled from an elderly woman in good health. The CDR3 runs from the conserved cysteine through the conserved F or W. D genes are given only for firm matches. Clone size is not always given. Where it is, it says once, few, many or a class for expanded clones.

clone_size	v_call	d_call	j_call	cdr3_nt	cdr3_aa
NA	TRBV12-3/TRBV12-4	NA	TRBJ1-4	TGTGCCAGCAGTTTAAGATCTGGCAGACGGTTTTTT	CASSLRSGRRFF
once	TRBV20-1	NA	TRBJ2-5	TGCAGTGCCGGAGGGGGCGCCTTCCGAGAGACCCAGTACTTC	CSAGGGAFRETQYF
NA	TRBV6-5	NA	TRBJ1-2	TGTGCCAGCAGTTACTCTCTCTCCGGGAACTATGGCTACACCTTC	CASSYSLSGNYGYTF
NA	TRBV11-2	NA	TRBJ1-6	TGTGCCAGCAGCCGCAGGGAACCGAAGTACGACTATAATTCACCCCTCCACTTT	CASSRREPKYDYNSPLHF
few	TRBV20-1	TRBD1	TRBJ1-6	TGCAGTGCTAGAGTGGGACAGGGCCGTAATTCACCCCTCCACTTT	CSARVGQGRNSPLHF
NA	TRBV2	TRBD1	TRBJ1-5	TGTGCCAGTCGGACAGGGATCAATCAGCCCCAGCATTTT	CASRTGINQPQHF
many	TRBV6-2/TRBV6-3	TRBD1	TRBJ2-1	TGTGCCAGCAGTTACGGGACAGATGAGCAGTTCTTC	CASSYGTDEQFF
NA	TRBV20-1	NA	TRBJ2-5	TGCAGTGCTAGAGATCTGTCCTTCTCCTACAATGAGCAGTACTTC	CSARDLSFSYNEQYF
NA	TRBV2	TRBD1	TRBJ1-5	TGTGCCAGCACCTCAGAAGAGAGACAGGGGAGGCAGCCCCAGCATTTT	CASTSEERQGRQPQHF
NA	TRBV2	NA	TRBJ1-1	TGTGCCAGCAGTGAAGATGGGAGCCGGAACACTGAAGCTTTCTTT	CASSEDGSRNTEAFF
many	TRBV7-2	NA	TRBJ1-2	TGTGCCAGCAGCCCTAACAGGGACTATGGCTACACCTTC	CASSPNRDYGYTF
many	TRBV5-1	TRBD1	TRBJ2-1	TGCGCCAGCAGCCGGACCATGACAGGGGCTTACAATGAGCAGTTCTTC	CASSRTMTGAYNEQFF
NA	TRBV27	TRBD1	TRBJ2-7	TGTGCCAGCAGTCTCCGGGTGGACAGGGACCTTCCCTACGAGCAGTACTTC	CASSLRVDRDLPYEQYF
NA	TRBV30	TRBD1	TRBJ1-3	TGTGCCTGGAGTGTACCAGGGGGCAGTGGAAACACCATATATTTT	CAWSVPGGSGNTIYF
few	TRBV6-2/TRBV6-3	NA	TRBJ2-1	TGTGCCAGCAGTTACGCGCTAGTTGCCAATGAGCAGTTCTTC	CASSYALVANEQFF
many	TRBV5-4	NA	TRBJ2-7	TGTGCCAGCAGCTTGGCCCCGGGGACCTCCTACGAGCAGTACTTC	CASSLAPGTSYEQYF
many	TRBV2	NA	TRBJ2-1	TGTGCCAGCAGTGCACCGGGACTCCCGGCCGATGAGCAGTTCTTC	CASSAPGLPADEQFF
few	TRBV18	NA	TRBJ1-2	TGTGCCAGCTCACCAGCAGCAGCTAACTATGGCTACACCTTC	CASSPAAANYGYTF
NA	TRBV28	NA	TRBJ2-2	TGTGCCAGCAGTGGAAGCAGGGAGCTGTTTTTT	CASSGSRELFF
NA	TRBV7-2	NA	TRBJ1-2	TGTGCCAGCAGCTTATCCCGGGAGGCCTACACCTTC	CASSLSREAYTF
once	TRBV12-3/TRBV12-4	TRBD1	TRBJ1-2	TGTGCCAGCAGTTTTGGGGACAGGGGGCCGAACTATGGCTACACCTTC	CASSFGDRGPNYGYTF
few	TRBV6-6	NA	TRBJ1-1	TGTGCCAGCAGTTACCCGCAGGGTGGCGCTTTCTTT	CASSYPQGGAFF
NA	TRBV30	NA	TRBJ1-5	TGTGCCTGGAGTGAAGGCGGGGTCTGGCCAACGAATCAGCCCCAGCATTTT	CAWSEGGVWPTNQPQHF
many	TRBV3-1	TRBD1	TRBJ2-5	TGTGCCAGCAGCCACACCGGGACAGGAGAGACCCAGTACTTC	CASSHTGTGETQYF
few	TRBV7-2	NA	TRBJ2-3	TGTGCCAGCAGCGCGCCCACTAGTCAGGCTACGCAGTATTTT	CASSAPTSQATQYF
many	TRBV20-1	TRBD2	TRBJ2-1	TGCAGTGCTGAGCGGGGCCCGACGCTAAGCTCCTACAATGAGCAGTTCTTC	CSAERGPTLSSYNEQFF
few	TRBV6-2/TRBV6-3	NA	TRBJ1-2	TGTGCCAGCAGTTACCCGGGAGCCAACTATGGCCACACCTTC	CASSYPGANYGHTF
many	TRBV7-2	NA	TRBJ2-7	TGTGCCAGCAGCTTAGACAGGGATTCCCAGTACTTC	CASSLDRDSQYF
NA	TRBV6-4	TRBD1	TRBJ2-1	TGTGCCAGCCTTGGGACAGGGGGAAATGAGCAGTTCTTC	CASLGTGGNEQFF
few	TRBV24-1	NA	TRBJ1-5	TGTGCCACCAGTGATTCCCGGGCCAAGAATCAGCCCCAGCATTTT	CATSDSRAKNQPQHF
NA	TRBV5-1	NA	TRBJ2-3	TGCGCCAGCAGCTTGGCCTGGGGCACAGATACGCAGTATTTT	CASSLAWGTDTQYF
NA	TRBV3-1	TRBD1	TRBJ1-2	TGTGCCAGCAGTACAAATCCGGGACAGAAAAGTGGCTACACCTTC	CASSTNPGQKSGYTF
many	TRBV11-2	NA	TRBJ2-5	TGTGCCAGCAGCTTTGGGCTAGCGGAGACCCAGTACTTC	CASSFGLAETQYF
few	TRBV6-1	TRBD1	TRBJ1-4	TGTGCCAGCAGTTCCCGGGACAGGGAACGCGAAAAACTGTTTTTT	CASSSRDREREKLFF
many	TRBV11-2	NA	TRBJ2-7	TGTGCCAGCAGCTTAGCCCCCGGGCGGTACGAGCAGTACTTC	CASSLAPGRYEQYF
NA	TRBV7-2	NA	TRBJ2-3	TGTGCCAGCAGCCCGCCCGCAGATACGCAGTATTTT	CASSPPADTQYF
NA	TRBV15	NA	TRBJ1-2	TGTGCCACCAGCAGAGATGCCAGCCTAAACTATGGCTACACCTTC	CATSRDASLNYGYTF
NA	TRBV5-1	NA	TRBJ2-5	TGCGCCAGCAGCCCCGGTAGGGCGACAGGCGACCAAGAGACCCAGTACTTC	CASSPGRATGDQETQYF
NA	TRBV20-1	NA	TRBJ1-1	TGCAGTGCTAGAGAGTGGGCAAAGGGGAACACTGAAGCTTTCTTT	CSAREWAKGNTEAFF
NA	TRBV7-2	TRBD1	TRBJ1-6	TGTGCCAGCAGCTTAGTCAGGGGGAAGAATTCACCCCTCCACTTT	CASSLVRGKNSPLHF
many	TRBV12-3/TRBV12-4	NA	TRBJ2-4	TGTGCCAGCAGTTTATATTGGTTTAAGCTGGCCAAAAACATTCAGTACTTC	CASSLYWFKLAKNIQYF
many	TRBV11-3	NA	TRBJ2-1	TGTGCCAGCAGCTTAAACCGCAATGAGCAGTTCTTC	CASSLNRNEQFF
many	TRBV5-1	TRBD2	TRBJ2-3	TGCGCCAGCAGCAACCTAGCGGGGGTGGCAGATACGCAGTATTTT	CASSNLAGVADTQYF
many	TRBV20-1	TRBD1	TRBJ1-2	TGCAGTGCTAGGACAGGGGCTTTCTATGGCTACACCTTC	CSARTGAFYGYTF
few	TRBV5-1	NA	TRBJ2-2	TGCGCCAGCAGTTCTGGCTGGGCCGGGGAGCTGTTTTTT	CASSSGWAGELFF
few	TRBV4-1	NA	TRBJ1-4	TGCGCCAGCAGCCAAGATAGTACTGCCCAACTCGGAAAACTGTTTTTT	CASSQDSTAQLGKLFF
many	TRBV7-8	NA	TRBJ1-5	TGTGCCAGCAGCTTAGTGGGAGGAATGAGCAATCAGCCCCAGCATTTT	CASSLVGGMSNQPQHF
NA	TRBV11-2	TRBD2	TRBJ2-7	TGTGCCAGCAGCCAAACGGGACTAGCGATCGAGCAGTACTTC	CASSQTGLAIEQYF
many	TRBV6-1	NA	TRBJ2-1	TGTGCCAGCAGGACCGTAGGTTTAAGAAGCAATGAGCAGTTCTTC	CASRTVGLRSNEQFF
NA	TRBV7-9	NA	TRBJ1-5	TGTGCCAACAGCTTAGGGGGAACGGGTGGCAATCAGCCCCAGCATTTT	CANSLGGTGGNQPQHF
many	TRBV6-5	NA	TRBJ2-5	TGTGCCAGCAGTTACCCGGGCTCAGAGACCCAGTACTTC	CASSYPGSETQYF
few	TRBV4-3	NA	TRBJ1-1	TGCGCCAGCAGCCAAGTATCGCAGGGTAACACTGAAGCTTTCTTT	CASSQVSQGNTEAFF
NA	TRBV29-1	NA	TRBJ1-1	TGCAGCGTTGGGCGGTATATGAACACTGAAGCTTTCTTT	CSVGRYMNTEAFF
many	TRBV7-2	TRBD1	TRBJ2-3	TGTGCCAGCAGCCCCGCCGCGACAGGGTCAGATACGCAGTATTTT	CASSPAATGSDTQYF